This TCR beta chain is drawn from a study of blood T cell repertoires in COVID-19. Sequencing was performed with immunoSEQ multiplex PCR; in TCRdb, only in-frame clones are kept and a portion is missing. This sample carries roughly 73,000 clones, around 75% of them seen once, and the ten largest clones take roughly 21%. V was clipped by 3 bases and J by 8 bases, with 17 bases between them. Germline lookup yields CDR1 ENHRY and CDR2 SYGVKD. This CDR3 has 15 amino acids. Sequences were obtained from peripheral blood. The TCR was taken from a man between 65 and 85 years old with acute or convalescent COVID-19. This chain links TRBV10-3 with TRBJ2-1, with a tentative D call TRBD2 (5 bases). The CDR3 loop reads CAISEAAIAADEQFF. CDR3 nucleotides: TGTGCCATCAGTGAAGCGGCCATAGCCGCCGATGAGCAGTTCTTC.